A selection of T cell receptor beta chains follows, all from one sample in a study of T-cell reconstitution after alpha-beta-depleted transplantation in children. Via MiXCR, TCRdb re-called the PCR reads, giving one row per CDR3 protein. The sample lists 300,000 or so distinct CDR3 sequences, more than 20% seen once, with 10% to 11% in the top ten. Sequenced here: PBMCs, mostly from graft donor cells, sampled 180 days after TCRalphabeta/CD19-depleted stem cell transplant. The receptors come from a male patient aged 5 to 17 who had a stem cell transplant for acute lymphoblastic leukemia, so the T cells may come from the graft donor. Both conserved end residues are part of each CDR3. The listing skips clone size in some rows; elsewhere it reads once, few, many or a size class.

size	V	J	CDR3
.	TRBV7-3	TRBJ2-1	CASSLRLPAGVERNEQFF
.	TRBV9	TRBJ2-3	CASSVRGLITDTQYF
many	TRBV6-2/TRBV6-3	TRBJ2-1	CASSYSSGIYNEQFF
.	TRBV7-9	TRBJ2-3	CASSMRTSTTQYF
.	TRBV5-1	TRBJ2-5	CASSLEGGLAGGETQYF
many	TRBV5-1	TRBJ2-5	CASSLLSGRPGETQYF
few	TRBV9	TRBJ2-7	CASSVALGGSYEQYF
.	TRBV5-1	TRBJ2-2	CASCNLAGATGELFF
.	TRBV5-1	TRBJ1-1	CASSSRGYRTTEAFF
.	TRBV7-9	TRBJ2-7	CASSLAGLASYEQYF
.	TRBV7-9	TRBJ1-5	CASSSGDRGHQPQHF
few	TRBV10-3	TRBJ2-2	CAISDLDREFLLDTGELFF
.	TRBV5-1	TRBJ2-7	CASSVLSYEQYF
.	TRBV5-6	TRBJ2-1	CASSSVSGGDEQFF